A single sample gave rise to the 26 T cell receptor beta chains below, sequenced in a study of cytomegalovirus exposure and HLA in healthy donors. Profiling relied on immunoSEQ multiplex PCR, and the TCRdb table lists in-frame clones only, not all of them. The sample includes approximately 300,000 clones, 75% to 90% of them seen just once. The specimen was PBMCs. The receptors were sampled from a woman aged 30 to 39 in good health and CMV-seropositive.

The sample holds a few counts of this clone. The rearrangement links TRBV2 to TRBJ2-3, with D tentatively TRBD2 (5 bases). This CDR3 is built from 14 residues. The V gene's germline CDR1 is SNHLY and CDR2 FYNNEI. V lost 5 bases and J lost 4, with 13 bases in between. The DNA for the CDR3 is TGTGCCAGCAGTCCGGACTTACGAGCAGATACGCAGTATTTT. It translates to CASSPDLRADTQYF.

The J gene is TRBJ1-5, the V gene TRBV6-5, with D hard to call. Per the germline V gene, CDR1 is MNHEY and CDR2 is SVGAGI. V was pared by 6 bases and J by 4 bases, with 7 bases between. The CDR3 consists of 12 residues. DNA for the CDR3: TGTGCCAGCAGACCCATAAATCAGCCCCAGCATTTT. It is translated as CASRPINQPQHF.

This sequence joins TRBV4-3 and TRBJ1-5, with D maybe TRBD1 (6 bases). CDR3 length: 16 residues. Trimming took 0 bases from V and 1 from J, leaving 10 bases between them. Germline V gene lookup returns CDR1 LGHNA and CDR2 YSLEER. The DNA of the CDR3 is TGCGCCAGCAGCCAAGACTTACAGGGCAGCAATCAGCCCCAGCATTTT. As protein: CASSQDLQGSNQPQHF.

This rearrangement joins TRBV18 to TRBJ2-1; D perhaps matches TRBD2 (7 bases). The CDR3 contains 13 residues. Germline V lookup: CDR1 KGHSH, CDR2 LQKENI. With 6 bases removed from V and 15 bases from J, the gap between germline ends came to 21 bases. DNA of the CDR3: TGTGCCAGCTCGTCGGGGGGCCCTAGCAATGGGTTCTTC. Its translation: CASSSGGPSNGFF.

V usage is TRBV6-1 and J usage is TRBJ2-7; TRBD1 agrees at 7 bases. CDR1 is MNHNS and CDR2 is SASEGT in the germline V gene. V shed 2 bases, J shed 2 bases, and the junction held 6 bases outside the gene matches. The CDR3 runs 15 residues. Written as DNA, the CDR3 is TGTGCCAGCAGTGAACAGACAGGGCGAACCTACGAGCAGTACTTC. Translated, it gives CASSEQTGRTYEQYF.

Only one count was recorded for this clone. The chain employs TRBV29-1 and TRBJ2-2, with 7 bases identical to TRBD1. The ends lost 6 bases at V and 8 bases at J; junction bases unmatched: 9. The CDR3 length is 13 residues. Germline assignment: CDR1 SQVTM and CDR2 ANQGSEA. DNA for the CDR3: TGCAGCGTAGGGGACAGTAGGGTGGGGGAGCTGTTTTTT. Its protein is CSVGDSRVGELFF.

The genes are TRBV7-8 and TRBJ2-7, with TRBD2 matching over 9 bases. The germline V gene encodes CDR1 SGHVS and CDR2 FQNEAQ. Losses at the gene ends were 1 base for V and 2 bases for J; bases not matched to a gene: 6. This CDR3 comprises 16 residues. DNA of the CDR3: TGTGCCAGCAGCTTAGAGGCAGCGGGGGGCACCTACGAGCAGTACTTC. It specifies CASSLEAAGGTYEQYF.

The V and J genes are TRBV5-1 and TRBJ2-1, with 7 bases fitting TRBD1. Germline V CDR1 and CDR2: SGHRS, YFSETQ. This CDR3 has 16 amino acids. Germline trimming cut 1 base from V and 4 bases from J; bases unmatched to any gene: 8. The DNA of the CDR3 is TGCGCCAGCAGCTTGTTTGGGACAGCCAATTACAATGAGCAGTTCTTC. It codes for CASSLFGTANYNEQFF. The full variable domain, completed using reference TRBV5-1 and TRBJ2-1, is KAGVTQTPRYLIKTRGQQVTLSCSPISGHRSVSWYQQTPGQGLQFLFEYFSETQRNKGNFPGRFSGRQFSNSRSEMNVSTLELGDSALYLCASSLFGTANYNEQFFGPGTRLTVL.

The chain joins TRBV7-6 to TRBJ2-1, with TRBD2 matching 8 bases. Germline values: CDR1 SGHVS, CDR2 FNYEAQ. The CDR3 has 17 residues. J lost 2 bases, V lost 1 base, and 7 bases had no gene match. CDR3 nucleotides: TGTGCCAGCAGCTTAGAGGGATTAGCGGGGCCCTACAATGAGCAGTTCTTC. Translating gives CASSLEGLAGPYNEQFF. Combining the CDR3 with reference TRBV7-6 and TRBJ2-1 gives the whole variable domain GAGVSQSPRYKVTKRGQDVALRCDPISGHVSLYWYRQALGQGPEFLTYFNYEAQQDKSGLPNDRFSAERPEGSISTLTIQRTEQRDSAMYRCASSLEGLAGPYNEQFFGPGTRLTVL.

The gene calls are TRBV5-6 and TRBJ1-2; TRBD1 matches at 12 bases. This CDR3 spans 12 amino acids. The germline gives CDR1 SGHDT, CDR2 YYEEEE. After removal of 4 bases from V and 13 bases from J, the junction contained 5 bases not matched to a gene. The CDR3 bases are TGTGCCAGCAGCACGGGACAGGGGGCTGTCACCTTC. Residues: CASSTGQGAVTF.

The V call is TRBV29-1, the J call TRBJ2-2; D is unresolved. Trimming took off 7 bases at V and 5 bases at J, with 14 bases between the two ends. CDR3 size: 13 residues. CDR1 and CDR2 (germline): SQVTM, ANQGSEA. The CDR3 DNA is TGCAGCGCCGGAATCTCGACAACCGGGGAGCTGTTTTTT. Amino acid sequence: CSAGISTTGELFF.

The rearrangement joins TRBV4-3 to TRBJ1-5; D unresolved. V lost 0 bases to trimming and J lost 7 bases, with 7 bases between them. The CDR3 covers 13 residues. Germline CDR1 is LGHNA and CDR2 is YSLEER. DNA of the CDR3: TGCGCCAGCAGCCAAGATACGAGACAGCCCCAGCATTTT. The encoded protein is CASSQDTRQPQHF.

J is TRBJ2-1 and V is TRBV4-2, with D possibly being TRBD2 (6 bases). CDR1 and CDR2 (germline): LGHNA, YNFKEQ. The CDR3 is 18 residues long. V was pared by 1 base and J by 0 bases, with 16 bases between. Here the CDR3 reads CASSQGLASVSSYNEQFF. The DNA for the CDR3 is TGTGCCAGCAGCCAAGGGCTCGCTAGCGTTAGCTCCTACAATGAGCAGTTCTTC.

V usage is TRBV7-9 and J usage is TRBJ2-3, with 13 bases fitting TRBD2. V lost 5 bases and J lost 7; bases outside the gene matches: 12. This CDR3 region has 17 residues. From germline, CDR1 is SEHNR and CDR2 FQNEAQ (reference sequence). CDR3 residues: CASSRVRGLAGQHTQYF. The CDR3 bases are TGTGCCAGCAGCCGAGTGAGGGGACTAGCGGGGCAACATACGCAGTATTTT.

As DNA, the CDR3 is TGTGCCAGCAGTTACTATCAAGGGGGGGTTGCTAATGCCCAGTACTTC. It yields the protein CASSYYQGGVANAQYF. This chain uses TRBV6-5 with TRBJ2-5; D possibly corresponds to TRBD2 (7 bases). Between the trimmed V and J ends, which lost 1 base and 9 bases, there was a span of 21 bases. This CDR3 region has 16 residues. CDR1 and CDR2 (germline): MNHEY, SVGAGI.

This chain joins TRBV5-6 and TRBJ2-1; D perhaps matches TRBD2 (6 bases). The CDR3 is 15 amino acids. From germline, CDR1 is SGHDT and CDR2 YYEEEE. Deletions cut 4 bases from V and 6 bases from J, with 17 bases between. CDR3 sequence (DNA): TGTGCCAGCAGCCCTCGGGGCGGGGAGTCCAATGAGCAGTTCTTC. It codes for CASSPRGGESNEQFF.

The CDR3 nucleotides are TGTGCCAGCAACCTAGGACAGGGGAAACTTAATGAGCAGTTCTTC. It codes for CASNLGQGKLNEQFF. This chain uses TRBV9 with TRBJ2-1; 9 nucleotides align to TRBD1. CDR1 is SGDLS and CDR2 is YYNGEE in the germline V gene. V dropped 6 bases and J dropped 7; count of bases not matched to a gene: 11. The CDR3 contains 15 residues.

V usage is TRBV7-2 and J usage is TRBJ1-3, with D possibly being TRBD1 (6 bases). V dropped 5 bases and J dropped 6 bases, with 23 bases sitting between them. There are 17 residues in the CDR3. The germline CDR1 and CDR2 sequences are SGHTA and FQGNSA. CDR3 sequence (DNA): TGTGCCAGCAGCGAACACCCAGGGGTGTGGGGGGAAAACACCATATATTTT. It codes for CASSEHPGVWGENTIYF.

The rearrangement uses TRBV5-1 and TRBJ2-2, with D maybe TRBD2 (6 bases). Germline CDR1 SGHRS, CDR2 YFSETQ. The V and J ends lost 3 bases and 1 base respectively, with 13 bases between them. The CDR3 consists of 16 residues. The CDR3 sequence: CASSSLPGGNTGELFF. Written as DNA, the CDR3 is TGCGCCAGCAGCTCCCTACCCGGGGGGAACACCGGGGAGCTGTTTTTT.

V and J are TRBV7-2 and TRBJ2-3; 9 bases are a match to TRBD1. Germline V gene lookup returns CDR1 SGHTA and CDR2 FQGNSA. This CDR3 contains 16 residues. The ends lost 5 bases at V and 2 bases at J; junction bases unmatched: 8. This CDR3 is CASSARQGGSTDTQYF. DNA of the CDR3: TGTGCCAGCAGCGCACGACAGGGGGGGTCCACAGATACGCAGTATTTT.

This chain uses TRBV19 with TRBJ2-7, with D hard to call. CDR1 LNHDA and CDR2 SQIVND come from the germline V gene (reference sequence). The germline V and J ends were trimmed by 3 bases and 2 bases, with 8 bases remaining between them. The CDR3 is 13 residues long. CDR3 coding DNA: TGTGCCAGTAGTATGGCAGGAGCCTACGAGCAGTACTTC. Encoded protein: CASSMAGAYEQYF.

This clone was counted once. CDR3 protein: CASSIDSGTSGSDEQFF. The CDR3, as DNA: TGTGCCAGTAGTATAGATTCGGGGACTAGCGGGAGCGATGAGCAGTTCTTC. V is TRBV19 and J is TRBJ2-1; 14 bases match TRBD2. This CDR3 has 17 amino acids. Germline CDR1 LNHDA, CDR2 SQIVND (reference sequence). V was clipped by 0 bases and J by 8 bases; unmatched bases: 6.

This clone came up many times. This chain connects TRBV11-2 to TRBJ1-2; D not resolved. V lost 7 bases to trimming and J lost 6 bases, with 3 bases between them. Germline V lookup: CDR1 SGHAT, CDR2 FQNNGV. CDR3 size: 9 residues. In nucleotides, the CDR3 is TGTGCCAGCACCCATGGCTACACCTTC. Its translation is CASTHGYTF. Combining the CDR3 with reference TRBV11-2 and TRBJ1-2 gives the whole variable domain EAGVAQSPRYKIIEKRQSVAFWCNPISGHATLYWYQQILGQGPKLLIQFQNNGVVDDSQLPKDRFSAERLKGVDSTLKIQPAKLEDSAVYLCASTHGYTFGSGTRLTVV.

The V gene is TRBV28, the J gene TRBJ2-6, with D possibly matching TRBD2 (6 bases). CDR1 is MDHEN, CDR2 SYDVKM, per germline. Between the trimmed V and J ends, which lost 6 bases and 1 base, there was a span of 13 bases. CDR3 size: 16 residues. The CDR3 DNA follows: TGTGCCAGCAGGTCGGGAGTACTATCTGGGGCCAACGTCCTGACTTTC. Residues: CASRSGVLSGANVLTF. Complete variable domain (other parts from reference TRBV28 and TRBJ2-6): DVKVTQSSRYLVKRTGEKVFLECVQDMDHENMFWYRQDPGLGLRLIYFSYDVKMKEKGDIPEGYSVSREKKERFSLILESASTNQTSMYLCASRSGVLSGANVLTFGAGSRLTVL.

The chain links TRBV4-3 to TRBJ2-5; the match to TRBD2 covers 14 bases. V lost 1 base to trimming and J lost 3 bases; unmatched junction nucleotides: 10. There are 19 residues in the CDR3. The germline V gene encodes CDR1 LGHNA and CDR2 YSLEER. DNA of the CDR3: TGCGCCAGCAGCCAAGTACCGGGACTAGCGGGGGAAGAAGAAGAGACCCAGTACTTC. This codes for CASSQVPGLAGEEEETQYF.

The J gene is TRBJ2-7, the V gene TRBV7-3; no firm D call. Trimming stripped 2 bases from V and 0 bases from J, with 5 bases between. The germline V gene has CDR1 SGHTA and CDR2 FQGTGA. The CDR3 totals 13 residues. The CDR3 nucleotides are TGTGCCAGCAGCTTACTACACTCCTACGAGCAGTACTTC. Protein: CASSLLHSYEQYF.